The rows below give T cell receptor beta chains drawn from one sample of a study of T cell responses to AZD1222 COVID-19 vaccine. Repertoires were generated with immunoSEQ multiplex PCR, while TCRdb's copy carries only in-frame clones and drops some. The data contain about 93,000 clones, about nine tenths of them singletons. The sequenced sample was peripheral blood, obtained on day 0 of MenACWY control vaccination. These receptors all stem from an adult in good health. Both conserved end residues are part of each CDR3. D genes are given only for firm matches. Size is omitted from some rows. Given values are once, few, many or a class for expanded clones.

j_call	clone_size	d_call	v_call	cdr3_nt	cdr3_aa
TRBJ1-4	NA	NA	TRBV6-5	TGTGCCACCACAAAAGGGGACCTCGGTGAAAAACTGTTTTTT	CATTKGDLGEKLFF
TRBJ1-5	NA	NA	TRBV5-8	TGTGCCAGCAGCTTGGCCAGGTGGAGAAATCAGCCCCAGCATTTT	CASSLARWRNQPQHF
TRBJ2-7	once	TRBD1	TRBV19	TGTGCCAGTAGTATGGGACAGTTTACCTACGAGCAGTACTTC	CASSMGQFTYEQYF
TRBJ1-5	NA	NA	TRBV5-5	TGTGCCAGCAGCTTGTACTCCGGGACAAAAAATCAGCCCCAGCATTTT	CASSLYSGTKNQPQHF
TRBJ1-2	NA	NA	TRBV4-1	TGCGCCAGCAGCCAAGATCCTGTCAATTACTATGGCTACACCTTC	CASSQDPVNYYGYTF
TRBJ1-2	once	NA	TRBV5-1	TGCGCCAGCGGTACAGCAGGGGACCCTAACTATGGCTACACCTTC	CASGTAGDPNYGYTF
TRBJ2-7	NA	TRBD2	TRBV9	TGTGCCAGCAGCGCCCATCAGGGAGCGGGGGGCTACGAGCAGTACTTC	CASSAHQGAGGYEQYF
TRBJ2-1	NA	TRBD2	TRBV10-2	TGCGCCACCACCGGGACTAGCGACTACAATGAGCAGTTCTTC	CATTGTSDYNEQFF
TRBJ1-1	NA	NA	TRBV4-3	TGCGCCAGCAGCCAAGGTGTGAAGTTGGGGAACACTGAAGCTTTCTTT	CASSQGVKLGNTEAFF
TRBJ2-1	NA	TRBD2	TRBV4-3	TGCGCCAGCAGCCAAGATCTACGGGGGGGATACAATGAGCAGTTCTTC	CASSQDLRGGYNEQFF
TRBJ2-7	few	NA	TRBV3-1/TRBV3-2	TGTGCCAGCAGCCAAGCTGTGGTCTCCTACGAGCAGTACTTC	CASSQAVVSYEQYF
TRBJ2-5	NA	TRBD2	TRBV7-2	TGTGCCAGCTGCCCGGGACTAGCGGGGGGGTACCAAGAGACCCAGTACTTC	CASCPGLAGGYQETQYF
TRBJ2-2	NA	TRBD2	TRBV10-3	TGTGCCATCAGTGAGTCTCCGGGGGGCACCGGGGAGCTGTTTTTT	CAISESPGGTGELFF
TRBJ1-1	NA	NA	TRBV6-5	TGTGCCAGCAGTTACAGGGAGGGTGGGACTGAAGCTTTCTTT	CASSYREGGTEAFF
TRBJ2-2	few	TRBD1	TRBV5-1	TGCGCCAGCAGCTTGAGGGACAGGAGTTTTTCCACCGGGGAGCTGTTTTTT	CASSLRDRSFSTGELFF
TRBJ2-2	NA	TRBD1	TRBV4-3	TGCGCCAGCAGCCAATTCATAGGGACAGCGAACACCGGGGAGCTGTTTTTT	CASSQFIGTANTGELFF
TRBJ1-1	NA	NA	TRBV28	TGTGCCAGCAGTTCTGGACAGAGAACGGAAGCTTTCTTT	CASSSGQRTEAFF
TRBJ2-1	NA	TRBD1	TRBV4-1	TGCGCCAGCAGCCCCTTTGACAGGGGCTCCTACAATGAGCAGTTCTTC	CASSPFDRGSYNEQFF
TRBJ1-1	NA	TRBD1	TRBV11-3	TGTGCCAGCAGCGCTAGACAGGGGAACACTGAAGCTTTCTTT	CASSARQGNTEAFF
TRBJ2-1	few	NA	TRBV12-3/TRBV12-4	TGTGCCAGCTCCGACTCCGGGCAGCAGTTCTTC	CASSDSGQQFF
TRBJ2-7	NA	NA	TRBV6-2/TRBV6-3	TGTGCCAGCAGTTACGCCGACTTTTGGGCGGTGGGCGAGCAGTACTTC	CASSYADFWAVGEQYF
TRBJ2-7	NA	NA	TRBV7-9	TGTGCCAGCAGCTCCCCCCGCGCCAGGGCAAGCTCCTACGAGCAGTACTTC	CASSSPRARASSYEQYF
TRBJ1-2	few	TRBD1	TRBV5-1	TGCGCCAGCACTAATAGTCCGACAGGGATCGGTGGCTACACCTTC	CASTNSPTGIGGYTF
TRBJ1-1	NA	NA	TRBV10-1	TGCGCCAGCAGTGCCGAGGGGCGGGCGACTGAAGCTTTCTTT	CASSAEGRATEAFF
TRBJ2-7	NA	TRBD2	TRBV10-3	TGTGCCATCAGTGACCAGACTAGCGGGGGGCCCATCTCGCACTTC	CAISDQTSGGPISHF
TRBJ2-1	NA	NA	TRBV6-4	TGTGCCAGCAGGACGGGGGCGGGGTTTTGGTTCTTC	CASRTGAGFWFF
TRBJ1-4	NA	TRBD1	TRBV20-1	TGCAGTGCTAGTGATCAGACAGGGGGGAGCGAAAAACTGTTTTTT	CSASDQTGGSEKLFF